The clone carrying this T cell receptor beta chain was counted only a few times. Its target is unknown. At one boundary the junction diverges from the germline segment, which might be a read error. This specimen belongs to a study of CD8 T cells in ankylosing spondylitis. Study observations and caveats: Some motif variants had been reported before (in reactive arthritis synovial fluid and blood). It appeared that ankylosing spondylitis blood was characterized by a TCR beta motif of several highly homologous variants.

The CDR3 is 12 amino acids. Germline lookup yields CDR1 SEHNR and CDR2 FQNEAQ (reference sequence). Quantitative 5'-RACE was performed with molecular barcodes, and it yielded the TCR beta libraries. MiXCR was run by TCRdb on the 5' RACE reads, yielding one entry per CDR3 protein. The table includes more than 650,000 distinct CDR3 sequences, 12% detected once. The rearrangement joins TRBV7-9 to TRBJ1-1; D perhaps matches TRBD1 (5 bases). The specimen sequenced was blood, either unsorted or a sorted T cell fraction (not recorded which). The sequence came from a male donor with ankylosing spondylitis. The CDR3 spells CASSLARGRAFF. Written as DNA, the CDR3 is TGTGCCAGCAGCCTAGCGAGGGGTAGAGCTTTCTTT.